This is a list of T cell receptor beta chains from one sample in a study of cytomegalovirus exposure and HLA in healthy donors. Only in-frame clones appear in the TCRdb table, and some are missing; sequencing was by immunoSEQ multiplex PCR. Among roughly 80,000 clones listed, around three quarters were seen once. Sequences were obtained from PBMCs. These receptors were obtained from a male donor in good health and CMV-seronegative. CDR3s include the opening cysteine and the closing phenylalanine or tryptophan. A D gene is named only where the DNA matches it firmly. Expanded clones get a size class; other rows say once, few or many, or leave the size out.

d_call cdr3_length clone_size j_call v_call cdr3_nt cdr3_aa
- 10 - TRBJ2-1 TRBV6-6 TGTGCCAGCAGCCGCAATGAGCAGTTCTTC CASSRNEQFF
TRBD2 14 - TRBJ2-3 TRBV9 TGTGCCAGCAGCGTAGTAGCGGGACACGAAACGCAGTATTTT CASSVVAGHETQYF
- 11 - TRBJ2-1 TRBV30 TGTGCCCTAGCCGGCTACAATGAGCAGTTCTTC CALAGYNEQFF
TRBD2 16 - TRBJ2-5 TRBV7-2 TGTGCCAGCAGCTTACTAGCGGGGGCCAAGAGGGAGACCCAGTACTTC CASSLLAGAKRETQYF
TRBD1 15 - TRBJ1-1 TRBV11-2 TGTGCCAGCAGCTTGACAGGGGACTTGAACACTGAAGCTTTCTTT CASSLTGDLNTEAFF
TRBD1 16 - TRBJ1-5 TRBV6-1 TGTGCCAGCAGTGAAGGACAGGGCTATAGCAATCAGCCCCAGCATTTT CASSEGQGYSNQPQHF
- 17 once TRBJ1-2 TRBV7-2 TGTGCCAGCAGCTTCCCCATCGGGGGGACGAGGTTCGGGGGCTACACCTTC CASSFPIGGTRFGGYTF
- 14 - TRBJ1-2 TRBV15 TGTGCCACCAGCAGAGATAGCAGAACCTATGGCTACACCTTC CATSRDSRTYGYTF
TRBD2 16 - TRBJ2-5 TRBV5-1 TGCGCCAGCAGCCGGACTAGCGGGGGAAATCAAGAGACCCAGTACTTC CASSRTSGGNQETQYF
TRBD1 13 - TRBJ1-2 TRBV6-1 TGTGCCAGCAGTGTAAAGACAGGGTCCGGCTACACCTTC CASSVKTGSGYTF
TRBD2 17 - TRBJ2-1 TRBV4-1 TGCGCCAGCAGCCTCCTAACCGGGACTAGCTCCTACAATGAGCAGTTCTTC CASSLLTGTSSYNEQFF
TRBD2 14 - TRBJ2-7 TRBV19 TGTGCCAGTAGTATCCAAGCGGGGGTCTACGAGCAGTACTTC CASSIQAGVYEQYF
- 15 - TRBJ1-1 TRBV18 TGTGCCAGCTCACCACAACTACAGGGCTACACTGAAGCTTTCTTT CASSPQLQGYTEAFF